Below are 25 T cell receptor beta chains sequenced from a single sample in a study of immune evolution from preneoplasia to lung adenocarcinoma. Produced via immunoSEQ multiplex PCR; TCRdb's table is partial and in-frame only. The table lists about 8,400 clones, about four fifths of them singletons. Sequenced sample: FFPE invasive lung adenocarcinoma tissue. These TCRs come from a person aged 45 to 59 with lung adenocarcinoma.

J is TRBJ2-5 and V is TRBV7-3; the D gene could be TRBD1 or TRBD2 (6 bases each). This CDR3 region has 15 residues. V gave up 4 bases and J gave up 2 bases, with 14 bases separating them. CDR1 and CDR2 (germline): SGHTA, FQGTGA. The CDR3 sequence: CASSSAQGGQETQYF. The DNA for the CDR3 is TGTGCCAGCAGCTCAGCACAGGGAGGACAAGAGACCCAGTACTTC.

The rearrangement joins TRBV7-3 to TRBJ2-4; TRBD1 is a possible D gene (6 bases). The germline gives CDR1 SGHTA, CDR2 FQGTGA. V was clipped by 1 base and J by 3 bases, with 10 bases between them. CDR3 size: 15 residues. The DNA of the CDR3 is TGTGCCAGCAGCTTAATGCCAGGGGACAAAAACATTCAGTACTTC. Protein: CASSLMPGDKNIQYF.

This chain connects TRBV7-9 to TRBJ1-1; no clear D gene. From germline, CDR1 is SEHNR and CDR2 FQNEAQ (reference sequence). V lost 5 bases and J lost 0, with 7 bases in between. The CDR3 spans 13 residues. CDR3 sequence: CASSNTVNTEAFF. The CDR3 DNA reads TGTGCCAGCAGCAATACAGTGAACACTGAAGCTTTCTTT.

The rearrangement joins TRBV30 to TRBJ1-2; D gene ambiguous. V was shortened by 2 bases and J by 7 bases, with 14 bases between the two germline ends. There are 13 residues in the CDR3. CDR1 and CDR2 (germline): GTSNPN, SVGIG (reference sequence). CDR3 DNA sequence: TGTGCCTGGAGTCCGCAAGAAGGGTTTGGCTACACCTTC. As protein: CAWSPQEGFGYTF.

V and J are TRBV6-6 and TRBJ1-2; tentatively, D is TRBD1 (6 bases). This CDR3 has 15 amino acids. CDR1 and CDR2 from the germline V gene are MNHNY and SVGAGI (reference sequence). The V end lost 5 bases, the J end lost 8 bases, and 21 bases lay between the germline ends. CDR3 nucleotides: TGTGCCAGCAGTCCCCCTTCGGGACAATCCCGGGGCTACACCTTC. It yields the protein CASSPPSGQSRGYTF.

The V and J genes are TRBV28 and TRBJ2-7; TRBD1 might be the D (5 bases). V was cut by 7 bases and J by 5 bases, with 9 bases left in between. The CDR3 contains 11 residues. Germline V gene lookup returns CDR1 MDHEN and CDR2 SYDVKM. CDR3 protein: CASTRVDEQYF. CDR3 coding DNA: TGTGCCAGCACCAGGGTTGACGAGCAGTACTTC.

CDR3: CASSRISGTDNQPQHF. The CDR3 DNA sequence: TGTGCCAGCAGTCGAATCTCCGGGACAGATAATCAGCCCCAGCATTTT. The chain uses TRBV27 and TRBJ1-5; 7 bases fit TRBD1. There are 16 residues in the CDR3. CDR1 is MNHEY and CDR2 is SMNVEV in the germline V gene (reference sequence). After removal of 5 bases from V and 4 bases from J, the junction contained 11 bases not matched to a gene.

CDR3 coding DNA: TGTGCCAGCTCACCACCGGCTAGGGTCGTTGGCACTGAAGCTTTCTTT. Translating it yields CASSPPARVVGTEAFF. V and J are TRBV18 and TRBJ1-1; no clear D gene. Trimming removed 0 bases at V and 4 bases at J, with 15 bases between. Germline CDR1 reads KGHSH; CDR2 reads LQKENI. The CDR3 is 16 residues long.

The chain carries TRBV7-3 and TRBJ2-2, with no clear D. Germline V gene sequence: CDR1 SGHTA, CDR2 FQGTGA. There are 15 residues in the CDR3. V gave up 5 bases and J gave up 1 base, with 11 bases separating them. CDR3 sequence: CASSPDTVNTGELFF. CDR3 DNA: TGTGCCAGCAGCCCCGATACAGTGAACACCGGGGAGCTGTTTTTT.

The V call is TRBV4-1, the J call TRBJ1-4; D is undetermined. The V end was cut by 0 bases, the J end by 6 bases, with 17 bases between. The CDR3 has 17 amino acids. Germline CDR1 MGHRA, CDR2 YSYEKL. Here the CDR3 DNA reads TGCGCCAGCAGCCAAGATTTTACAGACCGATATTATGAAAAACTGTTTTTT. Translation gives CASSQDFTDRYYEKLFF.

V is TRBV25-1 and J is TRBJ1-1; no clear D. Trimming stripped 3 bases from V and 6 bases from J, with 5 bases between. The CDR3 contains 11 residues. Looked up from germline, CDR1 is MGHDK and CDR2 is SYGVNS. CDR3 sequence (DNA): TGTGCCAGCAGTGATGTTTCTGAAGCTTTCTTT. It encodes CASSDVSEAFF.

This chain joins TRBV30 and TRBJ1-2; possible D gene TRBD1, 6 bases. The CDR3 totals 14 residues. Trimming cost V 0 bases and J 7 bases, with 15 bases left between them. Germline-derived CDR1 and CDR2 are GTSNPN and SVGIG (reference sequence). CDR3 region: CAWSVKGGAFGYTF. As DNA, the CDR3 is TGTGCCTGGAGTGTAAAAGGGGGGGCTTTTGGCTACACCTTC.

This CDR3 reads CASSQDVGGPQFF. DNA of the CDR3: TGTGCCAGCAGCCAAGATGTGGGCGGGCCACAGTTCTTC. J is TRBJ2-1 and V is TRBV4-2; the D gene is possibly TRBD2 (5 bases). The V end lost 0 bases, the J end lost 13 bases, and 13 bases lay between the germline ends. This CDR3 contains 13 residues. Germline V CDR1 and CDR2: LGHNA, YNFKEQ.

The DNA for the CDR3 is TGTGCCAGCAGCCTCGGACAGGAACCGCTTCTGGAGCAGTACTTC. Encoded protein: CASSLGQEPLLEQYF. The chain is built from TRBV7-9 and TRBJ2-5, with 7 nucleotides matching TRBD1. Unmatched junction bases numbered 17, after V lost 5 bases and J lost 11 bases. CDR1 is SEHNR, CDR2 FQNEAQ, per germline (reference sequence). CDR3 length equals 15 residues. Filled out from reference TRBV7-9 and TRBJ2-5, the complete variable domain reads DTGVSQNPRHKITKRGQNVTFRCDPISEHNRLYWYRQTLGQGPEFLTYFQNEAQLEKSRLLSDRFSAERPKGSFSTLEIQRTEQGDSAMYLCASSLGQEPLLEQYFGPGTRLLVL.

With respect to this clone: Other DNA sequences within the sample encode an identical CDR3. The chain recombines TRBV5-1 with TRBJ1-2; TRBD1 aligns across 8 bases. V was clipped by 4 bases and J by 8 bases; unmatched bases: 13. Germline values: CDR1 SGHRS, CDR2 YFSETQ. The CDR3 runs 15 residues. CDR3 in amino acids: CASSERIAGGSGYTF. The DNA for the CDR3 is TGCGCCAGCAGCGAGCGCATTGCAGGGGGCAGCGGCTACACCTTC.

This chain's CDR3 is CASSYAAGGYTF. The CDR3 nucleotides read TGTGCCAGCAGTTACGCGGCGGGTGGCTACACCTTC. This rearrangement joins TRBV6-5 to TRBJ1-2, with unresolved D. The CDR3 has 12 residues. V dropped 2 bases and J dropped 7 bases, with 8 bases sitting between them. Germline values: CDR1 MNHEY, CDR2 SVGAGI.

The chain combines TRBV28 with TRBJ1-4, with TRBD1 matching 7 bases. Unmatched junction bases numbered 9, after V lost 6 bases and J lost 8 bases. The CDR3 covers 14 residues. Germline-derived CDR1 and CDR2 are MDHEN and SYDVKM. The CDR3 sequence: CASRPDRTQEKLFF. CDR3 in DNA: TGTGCCAGCAGACCGGACAGGACTCAAGAAAAACTGTTTTTT.

The CDR3 sequence: CASSFLLDEQYF. In nucleotides, the CDR3 is TGTGCCAGCAGCTTTTTGTTGGACGAGCAGTACTTC. The rearrangement uses TRBV5-5 and TRBJ2-7; D call uncertain. Germline V gene lookup returns CDR1 SGHKS and CDR2 YYEKEE (reference sequence). Trimming removed 2 bases at V and 5 bases at J, with 8 bases between. The CDR3 spans 12 residues.

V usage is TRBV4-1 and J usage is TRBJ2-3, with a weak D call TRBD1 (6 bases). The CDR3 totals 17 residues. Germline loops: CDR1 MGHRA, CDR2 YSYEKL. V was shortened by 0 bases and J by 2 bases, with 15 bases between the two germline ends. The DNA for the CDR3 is TGCGCCAGCAGCCAAGATCGGGCCAGGGGCGACACAGATACGCAGTATTTT. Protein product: CASSQDRARGDTDTQYF.

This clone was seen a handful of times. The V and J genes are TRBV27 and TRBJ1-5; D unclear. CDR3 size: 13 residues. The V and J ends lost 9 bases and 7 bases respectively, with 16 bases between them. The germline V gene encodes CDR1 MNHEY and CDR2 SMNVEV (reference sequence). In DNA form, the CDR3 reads TGTGCCAGTTCTAGGGAGGGAGGACAGCCCCAGCATTTT. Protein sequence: CASSREGGQPQHF.

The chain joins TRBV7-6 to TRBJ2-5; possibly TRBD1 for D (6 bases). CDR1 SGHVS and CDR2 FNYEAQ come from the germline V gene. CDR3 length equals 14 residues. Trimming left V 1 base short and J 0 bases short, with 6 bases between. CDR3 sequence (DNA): TGTGCCAGCAGCTTAGGGACAGACCAAGAGACCCAGTACTTC. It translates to CASSLGTDQETQYF.

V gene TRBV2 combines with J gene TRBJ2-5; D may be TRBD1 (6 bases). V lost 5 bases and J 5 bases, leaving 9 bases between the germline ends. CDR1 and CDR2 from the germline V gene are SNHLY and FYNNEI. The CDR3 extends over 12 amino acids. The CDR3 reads CASSIRGETQYF. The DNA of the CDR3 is TGTGCCAGCAGTATAAGGGGGGAGACCCAGTACTTC.

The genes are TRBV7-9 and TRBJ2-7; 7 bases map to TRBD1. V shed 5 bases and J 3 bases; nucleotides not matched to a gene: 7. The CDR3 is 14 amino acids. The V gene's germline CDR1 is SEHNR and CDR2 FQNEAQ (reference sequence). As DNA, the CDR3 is TGTGCCAGCAGCATGACCCCAGGGGGCTACGAGCAGTACTTC. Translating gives CASSMTPGGYEQYF.

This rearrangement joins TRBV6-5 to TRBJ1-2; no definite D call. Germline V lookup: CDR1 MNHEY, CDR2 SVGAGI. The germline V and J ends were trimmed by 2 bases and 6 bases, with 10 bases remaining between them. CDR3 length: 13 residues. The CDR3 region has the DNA TGTGCCAGCAGTTACACGCGTTCCAATGGCTACACCTTC. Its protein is CASSYTRSNGYTF.

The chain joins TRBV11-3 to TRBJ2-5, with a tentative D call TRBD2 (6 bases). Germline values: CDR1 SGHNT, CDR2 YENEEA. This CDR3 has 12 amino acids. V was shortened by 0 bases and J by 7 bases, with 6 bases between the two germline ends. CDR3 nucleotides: TGTGCCAGCAGCTTAGAGGAGGGGACCCAGTACTTC. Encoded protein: CASSLEEGTQYF.